Listed below are T cell receptor beta chains from one sample, sequenced in a study of blood T cell repertoires in COVID-19. Measured with immunoSEQ multiplex PCR; TCRdb has only the in-frame clones, and not every one. In the table there are roughly 130,000 clones, about nine tenths of which are singletons. Sequenced material: peripheral blood. These TCRs come from a man in his sixties with COVID-19, enrolled during active disease. The CDR3 runs from the conserved cysteine through the conserved F or W.

j_call: TRBJ2-7
v_call: TRBV7-9
cdr3_aa: CASSLGLDYEQYF

j_call: TRBJ2-2
v_call: TRBV27
cdr3_aa: CASTEAGDTGELFF

j_call: TRBJ2-7
v_call: TRBV12-5
cdr3_aa: CASGPSYSGRADEQYF

j_call: TRBJ2-7
v_call: TRBV13
cdr3_aa: CASSSHISGSYEQYF

j_call: TRBJ2-5
v_call: TRBV2
cdr3_aa: CASRKPTSGETQYF

j_call: TRBJ1-1
v_call: TRBV19
cdr3_aa: CASSLTRGTEAFF

j_call: TRBJ1-1
v_call: TRBV7-8
cdr3_aa: CASSSPAVGAFF

j_call: TRBJ1-1
v_call: TRBV5-4
cdr3_aa: CASSLGAGTNTEAFF

j_call: TRBJ2-1
v_call: TRBV28
cdr3_aa: CASSPPGTSGKNEQFF

j_call: TRBJ2-5
v_call: TRBV21-1
cdr3_aa: CASSKGGQETQYF

j_call: TRBJ1-2
v_call: TRBV28
cdr3_aa: CASSSHPGQILNYGYTF

j_call: TRBJ1-1
v_call: TRBV7-2
cdr3_aa: CASSPQTESGEAFF

j_call: TRBJ1-1
v_call: TRBV11-3
cdr3_aa: CASSLAPGIEAFF

j_call: TRBJ1-6
v_call: TRBV12-1
cdr3_aa: CASSFPRSGSYNSPLHF

j_call: TRBJ1-2
v_call: TRBV12-3/TRBV12-4
cdr3_aa: CAIAGTRGYTF

j_call: TRBJ1-1
v_call: TRBV6-5
cdr3_aa: CASWPTQYTEAFF

j_call: TRBJ2-2
v_call: TRBV5-4
cdr3_aa: CASSLGGFPGELFF

j_call: TRBJ2-1
v_call: TRBV11-3
cdr3_aa: CASSLDGQNEQFF

j_call: TRBJ2-7
v_call: TRBV3-1/TRBV3-2
cdr3_aa: CASSQQGAALGGSAYEQYF

j_call: TRBJ1-1
v_call: TRBV6-5
cdr3_aa: CASIRVLMRNTEAFF

j_call: TRBJ2-7
v_call: TRBV7-9
cdr3_aa: CASTSEYYEQYF

j_call: TRBJ2-5
v_call: TRBV5-1
cdr3_aa: CASSLSAGPQETQYF

j_call: TRBJ2-1
v_call: TRBV6-5
cdr3_aa: CASPHDNEQFF

j_call: TRBJ2-7
v_call: TRBV24-1
cdr3_aa: CATSDSRQGPYEQYF

j_call: TRBJ1-1
v_call: TRBV7-6
cdr3_aa: CASGTVTNTEAFF

j_call: TRBJ2-1
v_call: TRBV19
cdr3_aa: CANESRDSLNEQFF

j_call: TRBJ2-1
v_call: TRBV5-1
cdr3_aa: CASSLARTGYNEQFF

j_call: TRBJ2-1
v_call: TRBV29-1
cdr3_aa: CSGGQDRYATSGSPHIYNEQFF

j_call: TRBJ2-7
v_call: TRBV5-6
cdr3_aa: CASSLPGGEYAASYEQYF

j_call: TRBJ2-7
v_call: TRBV27
cdr3_aa: CASSQTSGSPYEQYF

j_call: TRBJ1-1
v_call: TRBV11-2
cdr3_aa: CASSPLAGEAFF

j_call: TRBJ1-5
v_call: TRBV6-2/TRBV6-3
cdr3_aa: CASSYLGNQPQHF

j_call: TRBJ1-2
v_call: TRBV5-1
cdr3_aa: CASSGGEGYGYTF

j_call: TRBJ2-1
v_call: TRBV19
cdr3_aa: CASRRIAGGIGEQFF

j_call: TRBJ2-5
v_call: TRBV7-7
cdr3_aa: CASSLEVAEETQYF

j_call: TRBJ2-7
v_call: TRBV5-6
cdr3_aa: CASSRDGGPYEQYF

j_call: TRBJ2-3
v_call: TRBV24-1
cdr3_aa: CATSEGGTSGSPSTDTQYF

j_call: TRBJ2-6
v_call: TRBV2
cdr3_aa: CASNPGAGANVLTF

j_call: TRBJ2-1
v_call: TRBV29-1
cdr3_aa: CSVRPPSAGVGNEQFF

j_call: TRBJ1-3
v_call: TRBV11-3
cdr3_aa: CASSLDGENTIYF